Shown below are 18 T cell receptor beta chains from a single sample sequenced in a study of Ad26.COV2.S vaccination and SARS-CoV-2 variants. Here immunoSEQ multiplex PCR was the method, and the copy in TCRdb shows in-frame clones only, minus some. The top ten clones hold around 3.3% of a sample with about 350,000 clones, 80% to 90% of them seen once. Treatment reported: 15 to 20 received Ad26.COV2.S at low or high dose, single or two shots; about 5 received placebo; per-sample allocation not given. The samples were gathered on day 63 after the first injection of vaccine or placebo. This sample comprised peripheral blood, obtained in a trial of Ad26.COV2.S vaccine versus placebo. These receptors all stem from a person between 18 and 59 years old who received the Ad26.COV2.S COVID-19 vaccine or a placebo.

The chain carries TRBV6-2 or TRBV6-3 and TRBJ2-3, with D uncertain. CDR1 and CDR2 from the germline V gene are MNHEY and SVGEGT. The CDR3 sequence is 17 residues long. V was clipped by 0 bases and J by 0 bases, with 13 bases between them. The CDR3: CASSYSPPGSSTDTQYF. The DNA for the CDR3 is TGTGCCAGCAGTTACTCTCCCCCCGGATCTAGCACAGATACGCAGTATTTT.

This chain links TRBV7-2 with TRBJ2-1; a weak D match, TRBD2 (5 bases). There are 17 residues in the CDR3. Germline V lookup: CDR1 SGHTA, CDR2 FQGNSA. Trimming left V 2 bases short and J 3 bases short, with 17 bases between. The CDR3 DNA is TGTGCCAGCAGCTTAAATTCTCAGCTAGCCAGCTACAATGAGCAGTTCTTC. Translation gives CASSLNSQLASYNEQFF.

In the case of this clone: Other nucleotide sequences in the sample specify the same CDR3. The gene calls are TRBV5-1 and TRBJ1-1, with unresolved D. This CDR3 spans 15 amino acids. Trimming took off 0 bases at V and 0 bases at J, with 9 bases between the two ends. Germline V gene sequence: CDR1 SGHRS, CDR2 YFSETQ. CDR3 DNA sequence: TGCGCCAGCAGCTTGGGAGGCGGAATGAACACTGAAGCTTTCTTT. Residues: CASSLGGGMNTEAFF.

The sample holds one count of this clone. This chain joins TRBV4-3 and TRBJ1-6; no clear D. Per germline, CDR1 LGHNA and CDR2 YSLEER. The CDR3 spans 13 residues. Trimming removed 1 base from V and 8 bases from J, with 6 bases in between. CDR3 sequence: CASSQGIDSPLHF. The CDR3 DNA reads TGCGCCAGCAGCCAAGGAATCGATTCACCCCTCCACTTT.

The chain has TRBV24-1 and TRBJ2-3; D is unresolved. V lost 3 bases and J lost 8, with 14 bases in between. The CDR3 spans 14 residues. Germline V gene lookup returns CDR1 KGHDR and CDR2 SFDVKD. The CDR3 sequence: CATSDESGLGTQYF. CDR3 sequence (DNA): TGTGCCACCAGTGATGAGTCAGGCTTGGGTACGCAGTATTTT.

The chain combines TRBV3-1 (or the pseudogene TRBV3-2) with TRBJ2-2; 8 nucleotides line up with TRBD1. Germline values: CDR1 LGHDT, CDR2 YNNKEL (reference sequence). V dropped 3 bases and J dropped 7; count of bases not matched to a gene: 10. This CDR3 has 16 residues. Here the CDR3 reads CASSQGTGWKFGELFF. As DNA, the CDR3 is TGTGCCAGCAGCCAGGGGACAGGTTGGAAGTTCGGGGAGCTGTTTTTT.

The rearrangement joins TRBV7-9 to TRBJ2-1; TRBD2 matches 7 bases. There are 13 residues in the CDR3. With 2 bases clipped from V and 10 bases from J, the junction kept 5 bases outside the gene matches. Germline V CDR1 and CDR2: SEHNR, FQNEAQ (reference sequence). CDR3: CASSLPLLAEQFF. CDR3 DNA: TGTGCCAGCAGCTTACCGCTACTAGCGGAGCAGTTCTTC.

The V gene is TRBV13, the J gene TRBJ2-7; 12 bases match TRBD2. V shed 5 bases, J shed 3 bases, and the junction held 8 bases outside the gene matches. The V gene's germline CDR1 is PRHDT and CDR2 FYEKMQ (reference sequence). This CDR3 is built from 16 residues. CDR3 loop: CASSPHPTSGSYEQYF. Written as DNA, the CDR3 is TGTGCCAGCAGCCCACACCCGACTAGCGGGAGCTACGAGCAGTACTTC.

The sample holds one count of this clone. The CDR3 spells CASSSTPEKETQYF. The DNA for the CDR3 is TGTGCCAGCAGCTCCACACCGGAGAAAGAGACCCAGTACTTC. The chain carries TRBV7-8 and TRBJ2-5; unclear D gene. Trimming stripped 4 bases from V and 3 bases from J, with 12 bases between. Germline V gene lookup returns CDR1 SGHVS and CDR2 FQNEAQ. The CDR3 spans 14 residues.

J is TRBJ2-5 and V is TRBV5-1; the D is unclear. Germline V lookup: CDR1 SGHRS, CDR2 YFSETQ. Trimming shortened V by 0 bases and J by 5 bases, and 11 bases separated the two germline ends. This CDR3 is built from 14 residues. The DNA for the CDR3 is TGCGCCAGCAGCTTGGAATTAGTCCTTGAGACCCAGTACTTC. This sequence encodes CASSLELVLETQYF.

The V gene is TRBV10-2, the J gene TRBJ2-4, with D perhaps TRBD2 (6 bases). This CDR3 region has 15 residues. CDR1 and CDR2 (germline): WSHSY, SAAADI. V lost 2 bases and J lost 4, with 12 bases in between. The CDR3 DNA reads as TGCGCCAGCAGTGAGGGGGTCGGGGGAAAAAACATTCAGTACTTC. This codes for CASSEGVGGKNIQYF.

In the case of this clone: Other DNA sequences in the sample encode the same CDR3. The V and J genes are TRBV18 and TRBJ2-5, with D uncertain. Germline V gene sequence: CDR1 KGHSH, CDR2 LQKENI. The germline V and J ends were trimmed by 2 bases and 2 bases, with 6 bases remaining between them. The CDR3 is 13 residues long. CDR3 region: CASSPSGQETQYF. The CDR3 nucleotides are TGTGCCAGCTCACCATCAGGACAAGAGACCCAGTACTTC.

This clone was recorded a few times. V is TRBV10-3 and J is TRBJ2-2, with D tentatively TRBD1 (5 bases). CDR1 and CDR2 (germline): ENHRY, SYGVKD. The V end lost 7 bases, the J end lost 3 bases, and 15 bases lay between the germline ends. The CDR3 has 15 residues. CDR3 residues: CAIKPGKFDTGELFF. The CDR3 DNA follows: TGTGCCATCAAACCAGGGAAGTTCGACACCGGGGAGCTGTTTTTT.

The chain joins TRBV18 to TRBJ2-7; D call uncertain. Germline-derived CDR1 and CDR2 are KGHSH and LQKENI. Trimming left V 0 bases short and J 0 bases short, with 6 bases between. The CDR3 contains 14 residues. The CDR3 reads CASSPPATSYEQYF. In DNA, the CDR3 is TGTGCCAGCTCACCACCGGCGACCTCCTACGAGCAGTACTTC. The variable domain in full, with the rest retrieved from reference TRBV18 and TRBJ2-7, is NAGVMQNPRHLVRRRGQEARLRCSPMKGHSHVYWYRQLPEEGLKFMVYLQKENIIDESGMPKERFSAEFPKEGPSILRIQQVVRGDSAAYFCASSPPATSYEQYFGPGTRLTVT.

The rearrangement links TRBV24-1 to TRBJ1-2; D call uncertain. Trimming took 9 bases from V and 0 from J, leaving 13 bases between them. Per germline, CDR1 KGHDR and CDR2 SFDVKD. This CDR3 has 14 residues. DNA of the CDR3: TGTGCCACCTCGGACGGAGACTCTAACTATGGCTACACCTTC. It codes for CATSDGDSNYGYTF.

CDR3 residues: CASGDRGTEGNYEQYF. DNA for the CDR3: TGTGCCAGTGGGGACAGGGGGACCGAGGGAAACTACGAGCAGTACTTC. V and J are TRBV19 and TRBJ2-7, with 11 positions matching TRBD1. The CDR3 is made up of 16 amino acids. Losses at the gene ends were 8 bases for V and 3 bases for J; bases not matched to a gene: 12. From germline, CDR1 is LNHDA and CDR2 SQIVND (reference sequence).

The chain couples TRBV28 to TRBJ2-6; a possible D gene is TRBD2 (6 bases). CDR1 and CDR2 from the germline V gene are MDHEN and SYDVKM. Between the trimmed V and J ends, which lost 3 bases and 0 bases, there was a span of 9 bases. This CDR3 comprises 16 residues. The CDR3 loop reads CASSFRGLSGANVLTF. In DNA form, the CDR3 reads TGTGCCAGCAGTTTTAGGGGACTCTCTGGGGCCAACGTCCTGACTTTC. Full variable domain (missing parts from reference TRBV28 and TRBJ2-6): DVKVTQSSRYLVKRTGEKVFLECVQDMDHENMFWYRQDPGLGLRLIYFSYDVKMKEKGDIPEGYSVSREKKERFSLILESASTNQTSMYLCASSFRGLSGANVLTFGAGSRLTVL.

The chain uses TRBV6-2 or TRBV6-3 and TRBJ2-2; weak D call: TRBD1 (6 bases). Germline V gene lookup returns CDR1 MNHEY and CDR2 SVGEGT. The CDR3 has 16 amino acids. The V and J ends lost 2 bases and 6 bases respectively, with 16 bases between them. The CDR3 reads CASSYPGQWGSGELFF. The CDR3 DNA follows: TGTGCCAGCAGTTACCCGGGACAATGGGGATCCGGGGAGCTGTTTTTT.